Shown below are 29 T cell receptor beta chains from a single sample sequenced in a study of blood T cell repertoires in COVID-19. TCRdb's copy holds only in-frame clones and misses some; the assay was immunoSEQ multiplex PCR. Among 90,000 to 130,000 clones listed, 71% were seen once. The sample consisted of peripheral blood. The origin of the receptors is a woman aged 40 to 55 with acute or convalescent COVID-19.

The chain recombines TRBV5-6 with TRBJ2-5; D gene uncertain. The CDR3 has 15 residues. Germline V gives CDR1 SGHDT, CDR2 YYEEEE. The V and J ends lost 4 bases and 2 bases respectively, with 15 bases between them. CDR3 in amino acids: CASSLLGLNQETQYF. CDR3 DNA: TGTGCCAGCAGCCTGCTTGGGCTAAATCAAGAGACCCAGTACTTC.

The chain employs TRBV5-1 and TRBJ2-6; a weak D match, TRBD1 (5 bases). The germline V gene has CDR1 SGHRS and CDR2 YFSETQ. Trimming pared 0 bases from V and 4 bases from J, leaving 14 bases between. There are 17 residues in the CDR3. CDR3: CASSLAPVGAGANVLTF. CDR3 DNA sequence: TGCGCCAGCAGCTTGGCCCCTGTAGGGGCCGGGGCCAACGTCCTGACTTTC.

The chain recombines TRBV6-5 with TRBJ1-1; 8 nucleotides agree with TRBD1. The J segment lost 4 bases and the V segment lost 8 bases, leaving 6 bases of the junction unmatched. The CDR3 has 13 amino acids. Germline V gene sequence: CDR1 MNHEY, CDR2 SVGAGI. The CDR3 is CASSDRVGTEAFF. In nucleotides, the CDR3 is TGTGCCAGCTCGGACAGGGTCGGCACTGAAGCTTTCTTT.

V usage is TRBV6-1 and J usage is TRBJ1-2; 7 bases match TRBD1. Germline V gene lookup returns CDR1 MNHNS and CDR2 SASEGT. This CDR3 region has 15 residues. Trimming cost V 2 bases and J 5 bases; bases outside gene matches: 8. CDR3 DNA sequence: TGTGCCAGCAGTGAAAATCCAGGACAGGTGTATGGCTACACCTTC. This sequence encodes CASSENPGQVYGYTF.

The J gene is TRBJ1-2, the V gene TRBV11-2; 8 nucleotides agree with TRBD1. Trimming took 3 bases from V and 0 from J; bases not matched to a gene: 3. The CDR3 has 15 amino acids. Germline CDR1 is SGHAT and CDR2 is FQNNGV. Here the CDR3 DNA reads TGTGCCAGCAGCTTGGAACAGGGGGCTAACTATGGCTACACCTTC. This codes for CASSLEQGANYGYTF.

The genes are TRBV10-2 and TRBJ2-7, with TRBD1 as a possible D gene (6 bases). CDR3 length equals 15 residues. From germline, CDR1 is WSHSY and CDR2 SAAADI. V was trimmed by 4 bases and J by 0 bases, leaving 13 bases between them. Here the CDR3 DNA reads TGCGCCAGCAGTGGAACCGGGACACCCTCCTACGAGCAGTACTTC. Its translation: CASSGTGTPSYEQYF.

The rearrangement uses TRBV4-1 and TRBJ2-7; 9 positions match TRBD2. V lost 4 bases and J lost 7; bases outside the gene matches: 11. The CDR3 extends over 15 amino acids. Germline V gene data show CDR1 as MGHRA and CDR2 as YSYEKL. This CDR3 is CASSRSLAGLGEQYF. As DNA, the CDR3 is TGCGCCAGCAGCCGAAGCCTAGCGGGACTGGGAGAGCAGTACTTC.

V is TRBV18 and J is TRBJ2-5; D may be TRBD2 (5 bases). This CDR3 region has 15 residues. From germline, CDR1 is KGHSH and CDR2 LQKENI. V gave up 2 bases and J gave up 1 base, with 11 bases separating them. DNA for the CDR3: TGTGCCAGCTCACCAGGAGGAACGGGCCAAGAGACCCAGTACTTC. This encodes CASSPGGTGQETQYF.

Here the CDR3 DNA reads TGTGCCAGCAGTTCGACCCCTAGGACAGGGAGGAAACTGTTTTTT. Translation gives CASSSTPRTGRKLFF. The V gene is TRBV27, the J gene TRBJ1-4; 8 bases fit TRBD1. The V and J ends lost 4 bases and 11 bases, in that order; junction bases with no gene match: 12. Germline values: CDR1 MNHEY, CDR2 SMNVEV (reference sequence). The CDR3 is 15 amino acids.

The chain employs TRBV19 and TRBJ1-2, with D maybe TRBD1 (6 bases). Germline V gene lookup returns CDR1 LNHDA and CDR2 SQIVND (reference sequence). Between the trimmed V and J ends, which lost 5 bases and 8 bases, there was a span of 21 bases. CDR3 length: 15 residues. This CDR3 is CASSSVQGSLGGYTF. The CDR3 nucleotides read TGTGCCAGTAGTTCCGTACAGGGAAGTCTTGGAGGCTACACCTTC.

The rearrangement joins TRBV5-4 to TRBJ1-6; D call uncertain. Trimming cost V 1 base and J 7 bases, with 3 bases left between them. Germline V gives CDR1 SGHNT, CDR2 YYREEE (reference sequence). The CDR3 has 12 residues. The CDR3 spells CASSLRNSPLHF. CDR3 coding DNA: TGTGCCAGCAGCTTGCGGAATTCACCCCTCCACTTT.

The V call is TRBV19, the J call TRBJ1-1, with 11 bases identical to TRBD1. V gave up 5 bases and J gave up 4 bases; unmatched junction bases: 6. CDR3 size: 15 residues. Germline-derived CDR1 and CDR2 are LNHDA and SQIVND (reference sequence). The CDR3 bases are TGTGCCAGTAGTGCCTGGGACAGGGGGAGCACTGAAGCTTTCTTT. Protein product: CASSAWDRGSTEAFF.

V usage is TRBV9 and J usage is TRBJ1-2, with D perhaps TRBD1 (5 bases). Germline V CDR1 and CDR2: SGDLS, YYNGEE. Trimming took 0 bases from V and 0 from J, leaving 9 bases between them. The CDR3 totals 15 residues. Here the CDR3 reads CASSVADTSNYGYTF. DNA for the CDR3: TGTGCCAGCAGCGTAGCGGACACTTCTAACTATGGCTACACCTTC.

The chain uses TRBV5-1 and TRBJ1-5; maybe TRBD1 (6 bases). Germline loops: CDR1 SGHRS, CDR2 YFSETQ. The V end was cut by 0 bases, the J end by 2 bases, with 12 bases between. The CDR3 loop spans 16 amino acids. CDR3 in DNA: TGCGCCAGCAGCTTGGATGGGACATTTGGCAATCAGCCCCAGCATTTT. Translated: CASSLDGTFGNQPQHF.

The chain recombines TRBV5-1 with TRBJ1-5; D possibly corresponds to TRBD1 (5 bases). The CDR3 has 15 residues. Trimming took 1 base from V and 6 from J, leaving 14 bases between them. Germline assignment: CDR1 SGHRS and CDR2 YFSETQ. DNA for the CDR3: TGCGCCAGCAGCTTGAGCGCAGGGCTGGGTCAGCCCCAGCATTTT. Protein: CASSLSAGLGQPQHF.

This rearrangement joins TRBV5-8 to TRBJ2-3; 7 bases align to TRBD1. Germline V gene lookup returns CDR1 SGHTS and CDR2 YDEGEE. With 1 base clipped from V and 3 bases from J, the junction kept 5 bases outside the gene matches. There are 15 residues in the CDR3. In DNA, the CDR3 is TGTGCCAGCAGCTTGCAGGGACAGCTAACAGATACGCAGTATTTT. Translating gives CASSLQGQLTDTQYF.

This clone showed up many times. The chain employs TRBV6-5 and TRBJ1-1; no reliable D call. The CDR3 length is 15 residues. CDR1 and CDR2 (germline): MNHEY, SVGAGI. V dropped 3 bases and J dropped 4 bases, with 15 bases sitting between them. The CDR3 loop is CASSYSVLGGTEAFF. DNA of the CDR3: TGTGCCAGCAGTTATAGTGTGTTGGGAGGCACTGAAGCTTTCTTT.

V gene TRBV28 combines with J gene TRBJ1-2, with 11 positions matching TRBD1. Per germline, CDR1 MDHEN and CDR2 SYDVKM. V dropped 4 bases and J dropped 4; count of bases not matched to a gene: 2. This CDR3 spans 14 amino acids. The CDR3 DNA is TGTGCCAGCAGTTCCGGACAGGGGGCCTATGGCTACACCTTC. Its translation: CASSSGQGAYGYTF.

The J gene is TRBJ2-7, the V gene TRBV5-1, with D perhaps TRBD1 (5 bases). Trimming shortened V by 0 bases and J by 4 bases, and 14 bases separated the two germline ends. The germline V gene has CDR1 SGHRS and CDR2 YFSETQ. The CDR3 is 15 amino acids. The CDR3, as DNA: TGCGCCAGCAGCTTGGATCAGGGCGTGAGTTACGAGCAGTACTTC. It is translated as CASSLDQGVSYEQYF. The full variable domain, its missing parts supplied by reference TRBV5-1 and TRBJ2-7, is KAGVTQTPRYLIKTRGQQVTLSCSPISGHRSVSWYQQTPGQGLQFLFEYFSETQRNKGNFPGRFSGRQFSNSRSEMNVSTLELGDSALYLCASSLDQGVSYEQYFGPGTRLTVT.

J is TRBJ1-1 and V is TRBV6-6; 11 nucleotides line up with TRBD1. Per germline, CDR1 MNHNY and CDR2 SVGAGI (reference sequence). J gave up 0 bases and V 6 bases, and 6 bases lay outside the gene matches. The CDR3 has 16 amino acids. The CDR3 loop reads CASRPGQGELNTEAFF. CDR3 coding DNA: TGTGCCAGCAGGCCGGGACAGGGGGAACTGAACACTGAAGCTTTCTTT.

The rearrangement joins TRBV28 to TRBJ2-7; tentatively, D is TRBD2 (6 bases). Germline CDR1 reads MDHEN; CDR2 reads SYDVKM. The CDR3 loop spans 14 amino acids. V was cut by 3 bases and J by 6 bases, with 15 bases left in between. As DNA, the CDR3 is TGTGCCAGCAGTTTTGGGACTGTCCCCGGCGAGCAGTACTTC. Encoded protein: CASSFGTVPGEQYF.

The chain recombines TRBV3-1 (or the pseudogene TRBV3-2) with TRBJ1-5; no clear D. CDR1 and CDR2 (germline): LGHDT, YNNKEL (reference sequence). The CDR3 length is 17 residues. Between the trimmed V and J ends, which lost 4 bases and 3 bases, there was a span of 19 bases. The CDR3 sequence: CASSLSLGPRDNQPQHF. For the CDR3, the DNA is TGTGCCAGCAGCCTGTCCCTAGGGCCGAGGGACAATCAGCCCCAGCATTTT.

This rearrangement joins TRBV7-2 to TRBJ1-5; the match to TRBD1 covers 7 bases. V lost 1 base and J lost 9; bases outside the gene matches: 9. This CDR3 region has 15 residues. CDR1 is SGHTA and CDR2 is FQGNSA in the germline V gene. The CDR3 DNA reads as TGTGCCAGCAGCTTAGGGACAGGCGGACCGCGGCCCCAGCATTTT. It specifies CASSLGTGGPRPQHF.

The rearrangement links TRBV2 to TRBJ2-2; D unclear. V was shortened by 6 bases and J by 4 bases, with 9 bases between the two germline ends. The CDR3 has 13 residues. Germline V gene lookup returns CDR1 SNHLY and CDR2 FYNNEI. The CDR3 sequence: CASRFHTTGELFF. CDR3 coding DNA: TGTGCCAGCAGGTTCCACACCACCGGGGAGCTGTTTTTT.

The chain has TRBV24-1 and TRBJ1-5; D is ambiguous. Germline CDR1 is KGHDR and CDR2 is SFDVKD. The CDR3 is made up of 14 amino acids. V lost 3 bases to trimming and J lost 1 base, with 6 bases between them. This CDR3 is CATSDQASNQPQHF. The CDR3 nucleotides are TGTGCCACCAGTGATCAGGCAAGCAATCAGCCCCAGCATTTT.

This chain connects TRBV28 to TRBJ1-4, with TRBD1 matching 9 bases. Trimming cost V 7 bases and J 12 bases; bases outside gene matches: 12. This CDR3 has 14 amino acids. In germline, CDR1 is MDHEN, CDR2 SYDVKM. In DNA form, the CDR3 reads TGTGCCAGCACCTCAGGGACAGGGATAGAGGAACTGTTTTTT. This translates into CASTSGTGIEELFF.

The rearrangement links TRBV2 to TRBJ1-6, with 8 bases aligning to TRBD1. With 6 bases clipped from V and 7 bases from J, the junction kept 11 bases outside the gene matches. CDR1 SNHLY and CDR2 FYNNEI come from the germline V gene. The CDR3 is 16 residues long. The CDR3 loop is CASSTDRGVGNSPLHF. Here the CDR3 DNA reads TGTGCCAGCAGCACAGACAGGGGAGTGGGGAATTCACCCCTCCACTTT.

V and J are TRBV18 and TRBJ2-5, with D perhaps matching TRBD1 (5 bases). Trimming shortened V by 4 bases and J by 2 bases, and 8 bases separated the two germline ends. Per the germline V gene, CDR1 is KGHSH and CDR2 is LQKENI. The CDR3 sequence is 13 residues long. The CDR3 DNA reads as TGTGCCAGCTCACTAAACAGGCAAGAGACCCAGTACTTC. Translating it yields CASSLNRQETQYF.

The chain uses TRBV7-8 and TRBJ1-5; 9 nucleotides agree with TRBD1. The V gene's germline CDR1 is SGHVS and CDR2 FQNEAQ. The CDR3 loop spans 16 amino acids. V lost 1 base to trimming and J lost 1 base; unmatched junction nucleotides: 2. In nucleotides, the CDR3 is TGTGCCAGCAGCTTAGAAGGACAGGGGAGCAATCAGCCCCAGCATTTT. This encodes CASSLEGQGSNQPQHF.